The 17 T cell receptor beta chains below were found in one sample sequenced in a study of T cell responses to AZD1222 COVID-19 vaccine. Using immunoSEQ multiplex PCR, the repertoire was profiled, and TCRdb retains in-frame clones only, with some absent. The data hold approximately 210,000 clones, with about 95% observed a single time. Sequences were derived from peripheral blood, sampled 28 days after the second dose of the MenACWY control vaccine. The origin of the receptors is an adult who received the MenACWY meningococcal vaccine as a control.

Here the CDR3 DNA reads TGTGCCAGCAGTGACTATAAACGTACGCAGAGCGCTGAAGCTTTCTTT. Translated: CASSDYKRTQSAEAFF. The J gene is TRBJ1-1, the V gene TRBV6-1; D gene uncertain. The V end lost 3 bases, the J end lost 6 bases, and 20 bases lay between the germline ends. Looked up from germline, CDR1 is MNHNS and CDR2 is SASEGT. The CDR3 totals 16 residues.

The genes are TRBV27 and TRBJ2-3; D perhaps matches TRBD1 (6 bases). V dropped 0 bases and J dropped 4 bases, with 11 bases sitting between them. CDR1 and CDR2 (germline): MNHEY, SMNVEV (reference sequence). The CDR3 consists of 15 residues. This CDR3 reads CASSLSTAGADTQYF. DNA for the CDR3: TGTGCCAGCAGTTTATCTACAGCAGGGGCAGATACGCAGTATTTT.

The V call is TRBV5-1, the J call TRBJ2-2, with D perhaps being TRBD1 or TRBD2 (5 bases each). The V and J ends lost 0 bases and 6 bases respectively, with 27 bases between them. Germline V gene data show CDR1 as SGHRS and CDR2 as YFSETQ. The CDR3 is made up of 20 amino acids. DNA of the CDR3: TGCGCCAGCAGCTTGGGGTCGTGGTCAGGGACGGTCGTTTTCGCCGGGGAGCTGTTTTTT. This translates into CASSLGSWSGTVVFAGELFF. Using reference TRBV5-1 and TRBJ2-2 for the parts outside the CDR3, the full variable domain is KAGVTQTPRYLIKTRGQQVTLSCSPISGHRSVSWYQQTPGQGLQFLFEYFSETQRNKGNFPGRFSGRQFSNSRSEMNVSTLELGDSALYLCASSLGSWSGTVVFAGELFFGEGSRLTVL.

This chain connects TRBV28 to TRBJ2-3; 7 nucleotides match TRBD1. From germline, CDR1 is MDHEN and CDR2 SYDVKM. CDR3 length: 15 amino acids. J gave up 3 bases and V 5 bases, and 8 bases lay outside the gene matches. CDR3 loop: CASSPQGWQTDTQYF. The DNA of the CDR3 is TGTGCCAGCAGTCCACAGGGGTGGCAAACAGATACGCAGTATTTT.

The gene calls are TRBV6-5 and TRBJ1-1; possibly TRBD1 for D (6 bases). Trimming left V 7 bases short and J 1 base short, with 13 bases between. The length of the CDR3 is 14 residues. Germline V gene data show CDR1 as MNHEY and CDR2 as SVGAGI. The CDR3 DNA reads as TGTGCCAGCACCGATACAGGGTCGAACACTGAAGCTTTCTTT. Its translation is CASTDTGSNTEAFF.

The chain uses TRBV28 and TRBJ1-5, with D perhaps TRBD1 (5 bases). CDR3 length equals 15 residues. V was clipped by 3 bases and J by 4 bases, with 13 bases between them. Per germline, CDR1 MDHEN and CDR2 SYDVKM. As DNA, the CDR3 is TGTGCCAGCAGTTTGGGGGACCGTGTTAATCAGCCCCAGCATTTT. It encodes CASSLGDRVNQPQHF. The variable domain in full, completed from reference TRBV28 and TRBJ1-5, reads DVKVTQSSRYLVKRTGEKVFLECVQDMDHENMFWYRQDPGLGLRLIYFSYDVKMKEKGDIPEGYSVSREKKERFSLILESASTNQTSMYLCASSLGDRVNQPQHFGDGTRLSIL.

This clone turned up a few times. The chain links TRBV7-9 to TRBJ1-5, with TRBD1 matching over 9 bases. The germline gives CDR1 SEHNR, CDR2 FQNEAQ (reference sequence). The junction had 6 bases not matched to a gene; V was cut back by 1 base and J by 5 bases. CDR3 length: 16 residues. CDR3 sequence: CASSLGTGAVDQPQHF. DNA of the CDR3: TGTGCCAGCAGCTTAGGGACAGGGGCCGTCGATCAGCCCCAGCATTTT.

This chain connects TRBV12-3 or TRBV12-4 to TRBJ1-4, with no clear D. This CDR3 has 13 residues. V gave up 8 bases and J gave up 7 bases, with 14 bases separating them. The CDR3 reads CASCGNWGEKLFF. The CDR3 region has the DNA TGTGCCAGCTGCGGAAATTGGGGTGAAAAACTGTTTTTT.

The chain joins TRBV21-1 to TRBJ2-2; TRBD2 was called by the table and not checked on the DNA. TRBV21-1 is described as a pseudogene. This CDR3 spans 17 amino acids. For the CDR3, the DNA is TGTGCCAGCAGCAAGGATCGGGGGGCAAAGAACACCGGGGAGCTGTTTTTT. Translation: CASSKDRGAKNTGELFF.

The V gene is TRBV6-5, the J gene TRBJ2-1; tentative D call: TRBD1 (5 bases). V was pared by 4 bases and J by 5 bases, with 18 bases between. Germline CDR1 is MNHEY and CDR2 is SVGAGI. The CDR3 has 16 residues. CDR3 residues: CASSSTTGAPHNEQFF. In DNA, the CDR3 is TGTGCCAGCAGTTCTACAACAGGAGCTCCCCACAATGAGCAGTTCTTC.

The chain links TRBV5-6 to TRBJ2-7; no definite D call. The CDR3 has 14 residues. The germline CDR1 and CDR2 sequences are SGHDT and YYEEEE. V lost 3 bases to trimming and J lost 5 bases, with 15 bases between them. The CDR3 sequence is CASSYWSGSNEQYF. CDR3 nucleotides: TGTGCCAGCAGCTATTGGTCCGGCTCGAACGAGCAGTACTTC.

The CDR3 reads CASSPWRGLDNEQFF. The CDR3 DNA is TGTGCCAGCAGTCCATGGAGGGGGCTGGACAATGAGCAGTTCTTC. The chain couples TRBV14 to TRBJ2-1, with D possibly TRBD1 on 7 matching bases. Germline lookup yields CDR1 SGHDN and CDR2 FVKESK. V lost 6 bases and J 5 bases, leaving 17 bases between the germline ends. This CDR3 comprises 15 residues.

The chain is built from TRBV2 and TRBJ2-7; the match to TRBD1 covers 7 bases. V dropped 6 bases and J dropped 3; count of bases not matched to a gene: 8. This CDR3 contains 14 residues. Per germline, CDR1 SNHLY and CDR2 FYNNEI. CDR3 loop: CASRAGGSGYEQYF. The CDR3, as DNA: TGTGCCAGCAGGGCAGGGGGTTCCGGCTACGAGCAGTACTTC. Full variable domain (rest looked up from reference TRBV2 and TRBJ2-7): EPEVTQTPSHQVTQMGQEVILRCVPISNHLYFYWYRQILGQKVEFLVSFYNNEISEKSEIFDDQFSVERPDGSNFTLKIRSTKLEDSAMYFCASRAGGSGYEQYFGPGTRLTVT.

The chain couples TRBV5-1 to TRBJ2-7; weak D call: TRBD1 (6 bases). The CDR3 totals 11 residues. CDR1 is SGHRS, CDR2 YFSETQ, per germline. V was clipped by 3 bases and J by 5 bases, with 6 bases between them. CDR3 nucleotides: TGCGCCAGCAGCTCAGGGGACGAGCAGTACTTC. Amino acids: CASSSGDEQYF.

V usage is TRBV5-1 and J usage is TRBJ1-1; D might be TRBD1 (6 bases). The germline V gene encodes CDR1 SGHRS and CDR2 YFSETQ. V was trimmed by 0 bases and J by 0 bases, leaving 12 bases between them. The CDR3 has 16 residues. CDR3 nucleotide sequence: TGCGCCAGCAGCTTGGCCTGGGCAGGGGTGAACACTGAAGCTTTCTTT. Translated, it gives CASSLAWAGVNTEAFF.

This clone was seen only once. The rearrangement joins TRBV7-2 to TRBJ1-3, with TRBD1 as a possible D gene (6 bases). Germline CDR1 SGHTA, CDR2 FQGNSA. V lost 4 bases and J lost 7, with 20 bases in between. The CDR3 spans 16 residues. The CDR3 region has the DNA TGTGCCAGCAGCTCCCCAGGGGCTCGTTACGGGAACACCATATATTTT. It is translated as CASSSPGARYGNTIYF. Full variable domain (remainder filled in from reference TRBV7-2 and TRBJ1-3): GAGVSQSPSNKVTEKGKDVELRCDPISGHTALYWYRQSLGQGLEFLIYFQGNSAPDKSGLPSDRFSAERTGGSVSTLTIQRTQQEDSAVYLCASSSPGARYGNTIYFGEGSWLTVV.

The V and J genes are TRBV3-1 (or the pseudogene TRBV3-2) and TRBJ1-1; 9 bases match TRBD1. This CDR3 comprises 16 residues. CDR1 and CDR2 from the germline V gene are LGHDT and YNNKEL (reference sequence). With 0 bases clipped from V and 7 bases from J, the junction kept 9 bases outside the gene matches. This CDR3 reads CASSQEGTGPTLEAFF. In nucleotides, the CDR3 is TGTGCCAGCAGCCAAGAGGGGACAGGGCCCACACTTGAAGCTTTCTTT.